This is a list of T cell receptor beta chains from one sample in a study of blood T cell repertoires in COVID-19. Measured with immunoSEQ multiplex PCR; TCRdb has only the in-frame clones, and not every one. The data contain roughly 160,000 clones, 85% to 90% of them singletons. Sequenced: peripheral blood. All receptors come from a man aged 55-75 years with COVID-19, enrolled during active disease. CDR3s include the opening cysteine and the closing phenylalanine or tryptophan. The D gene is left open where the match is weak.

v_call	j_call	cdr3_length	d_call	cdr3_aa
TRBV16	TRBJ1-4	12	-	CASSQIGGLVTF
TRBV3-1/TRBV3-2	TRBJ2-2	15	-	CASSVGGLYTGELFF
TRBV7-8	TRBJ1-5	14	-	CASSLSMSGQPQHF
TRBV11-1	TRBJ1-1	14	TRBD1	CASSRQGGNTEAFF
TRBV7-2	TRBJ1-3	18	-	CASSLTFPGTSLGNTIYF
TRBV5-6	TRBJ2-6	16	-	CASTWGRGSGANVLTF
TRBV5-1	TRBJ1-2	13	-	CASSPTDSISYTF
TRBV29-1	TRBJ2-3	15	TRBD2	CSGLRLAGRTDTQYF
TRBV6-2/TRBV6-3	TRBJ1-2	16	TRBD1	CASSYSVTTGNYGYTF
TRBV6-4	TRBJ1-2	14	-	CASSDYGRGYGYTF
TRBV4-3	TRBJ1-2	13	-	CASSQEGISGYTF
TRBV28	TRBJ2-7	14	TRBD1	CASSSGTGLYEQYF
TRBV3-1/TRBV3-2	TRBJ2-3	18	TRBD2	CASSPSWVLAGGGDTQYF
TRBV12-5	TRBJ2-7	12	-	CASGPDRFEQYF
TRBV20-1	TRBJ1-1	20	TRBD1	CSASLDRDMNRAFMNTEAFF
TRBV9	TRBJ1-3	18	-	CASSASNPDRLGRNTIYF
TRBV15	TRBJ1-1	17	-	CATSRDAGGAWGTEAFF
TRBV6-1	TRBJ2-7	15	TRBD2	CASSEGTSGMNEQYF
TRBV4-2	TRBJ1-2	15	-	CASSPKDSDLGGYTF
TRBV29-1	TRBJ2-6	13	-	CSVFLSGANVLTF
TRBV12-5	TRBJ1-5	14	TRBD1	CASGMGQVNQPQHF
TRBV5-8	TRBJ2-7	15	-	CASSLQGLSSYEQYF
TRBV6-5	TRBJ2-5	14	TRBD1	CASNRQGKWETQYF
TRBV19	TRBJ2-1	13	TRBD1	CASSMTGDNEQFF
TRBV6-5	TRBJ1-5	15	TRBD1	CASSLSRGVNQPQHF
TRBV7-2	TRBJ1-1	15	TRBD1	CASSSGTGVNTEAFF
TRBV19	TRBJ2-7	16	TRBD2	CASTETPGLAAHEQYF